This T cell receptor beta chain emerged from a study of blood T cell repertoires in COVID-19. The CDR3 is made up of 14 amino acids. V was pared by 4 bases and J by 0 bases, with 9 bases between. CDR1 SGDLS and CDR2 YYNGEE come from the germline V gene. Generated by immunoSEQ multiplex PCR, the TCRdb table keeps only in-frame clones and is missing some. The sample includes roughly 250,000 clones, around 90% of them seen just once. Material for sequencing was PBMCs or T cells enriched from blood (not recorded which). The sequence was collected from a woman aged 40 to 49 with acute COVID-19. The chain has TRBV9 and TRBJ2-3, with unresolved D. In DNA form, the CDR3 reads TGTGCCAGCAGCCCCCGGTGGAGCACAGATACGCAGTATTTT. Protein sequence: CASSPRWSTDTQYF. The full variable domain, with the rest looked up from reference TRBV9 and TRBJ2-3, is DSGVTQTPKHLITATGQRVTLRCSPRSGDLSVYWYQQSLDQGLQFLIQYYNGEERAKGNILERFSAQQFPDLHSELNLSSLELGDSALYFCASSPRWSTDTQYFGPGTRLTVL.